The following is a TCR beta chain sequence with its context. Antigen specificity is unknown. It is likely a read error, because the conserved phenylalanine at the end of the CDR3 is missing. The DNA is omitted, as the CDR3 cannot be located on it reliably, and the CDR3 follows TCRdb's listing. Patients showing uncontrolled infection, other autoimmune disease, pregnancy or lactation were ineligible. Looked up from germline, CDR1 is SEHNR and CDR2 is FQNEAQ (reference sequence). Both ends counted, the CDR3 spans 15 residues. These data are taken from a study of T cells in Graves' hyperthyroidism and ophthalmopathy. The study, taken as a whole, reports: Most clonotypes expanded in the thyroid (above 0.001) were also present in blood.

Amplified TCR beta CDR3 regions came from RNA transcripts. TCR CDR3 regions were first amplified by RT-PCR with HTBI primers. TCRdb re-analysed the multiplex PCR reads in MiXCR, keeping a single row per CDR3 protein. The data show about 53,000 distinct CDR3 sequences, roughly 49% seen once. The rearrangement joins TRBV7-9 to TRBJ1-1; the table's D call, TRBD1, was not checked against the DNA. The TCR comes from a woman in her thirties with Graves' ophthalmopathy. Sample: blood. The chain's CDR3 is CASSRKLQGDTEASL.